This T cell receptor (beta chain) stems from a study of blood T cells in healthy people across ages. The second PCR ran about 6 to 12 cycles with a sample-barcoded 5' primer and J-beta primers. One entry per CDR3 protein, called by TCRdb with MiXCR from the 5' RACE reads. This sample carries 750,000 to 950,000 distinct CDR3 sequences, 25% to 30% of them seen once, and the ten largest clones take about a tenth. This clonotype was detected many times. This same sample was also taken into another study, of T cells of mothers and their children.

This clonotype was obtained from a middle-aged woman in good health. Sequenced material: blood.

This CDR3 reads CASDPDRVGAEAFF. In nucleotides, the CDR3 is TGCGCCAGCGACCCCGACAGGGTGGGCGCTGAAGCTTTCTTT. The chain links TRBV5-1 to TRBJ1-1; TRBD1 aligns across 7 bases. This CDR3 contains 14 residues. Germline V lookup: CDR1 SGHRS, CDR2 YFSETQ. The junction had 12 bases not matched to a gene; V was cut back by 7 bases and J by 6 bases.